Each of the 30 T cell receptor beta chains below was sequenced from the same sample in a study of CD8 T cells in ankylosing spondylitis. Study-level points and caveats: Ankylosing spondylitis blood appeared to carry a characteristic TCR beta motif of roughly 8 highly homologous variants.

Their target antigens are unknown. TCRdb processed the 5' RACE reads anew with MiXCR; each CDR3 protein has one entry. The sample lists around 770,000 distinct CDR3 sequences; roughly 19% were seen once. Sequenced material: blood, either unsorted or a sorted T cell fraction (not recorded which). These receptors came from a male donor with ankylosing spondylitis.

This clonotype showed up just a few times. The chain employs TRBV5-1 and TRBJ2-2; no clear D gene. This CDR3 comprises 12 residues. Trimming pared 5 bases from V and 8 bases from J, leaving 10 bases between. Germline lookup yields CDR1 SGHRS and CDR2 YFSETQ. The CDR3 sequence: CASRSQTGELFF. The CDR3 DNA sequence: TGCGCCAGCAGATCCCAGACTGGGGAGCTGTTTTTT. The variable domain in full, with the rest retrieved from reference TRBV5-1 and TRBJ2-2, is KAGVTQTPRYLIKTRGQQVTLSCSPISGHRSVSWYQQTPGQGLQFLFEYFSETQRNKGNFPGRFSGRQFSNSRSEMNVSTLELGDSALYLCASRSQTGELFFGEGSRLTVL.

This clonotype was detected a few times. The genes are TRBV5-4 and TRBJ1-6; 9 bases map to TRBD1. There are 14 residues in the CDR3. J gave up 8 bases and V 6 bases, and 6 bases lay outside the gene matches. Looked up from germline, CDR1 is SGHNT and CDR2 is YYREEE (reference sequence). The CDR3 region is CASTPDRGDSPLHF. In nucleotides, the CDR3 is TGTGCCAGCACCCCCGACAGGGGGGATTCACCCCTCCACTTT.

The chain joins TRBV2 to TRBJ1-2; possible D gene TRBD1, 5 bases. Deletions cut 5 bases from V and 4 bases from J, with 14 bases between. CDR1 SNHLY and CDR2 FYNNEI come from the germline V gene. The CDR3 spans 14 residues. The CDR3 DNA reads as TGTGCCAGCAGTACGTGGGACGGACTCTATGGCTACACCTTC. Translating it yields CASSTWDGLYGYTF.

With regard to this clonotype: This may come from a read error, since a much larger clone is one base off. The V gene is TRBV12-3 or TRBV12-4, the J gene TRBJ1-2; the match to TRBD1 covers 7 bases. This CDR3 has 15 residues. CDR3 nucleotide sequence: TGTGCCAACAGTTATCACGACAGGGCGAACTATGGCTACACCTTC. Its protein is CANSYHDRANYGYTF.

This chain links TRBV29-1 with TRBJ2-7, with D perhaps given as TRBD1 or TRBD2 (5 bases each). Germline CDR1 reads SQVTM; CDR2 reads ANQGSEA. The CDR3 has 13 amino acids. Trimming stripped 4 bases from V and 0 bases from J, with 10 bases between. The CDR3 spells CSVGEGSSYEQYF. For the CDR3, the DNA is TGCAGCGTTGGAGAGGGGAGCTCCTACGAGCAGTACTTC.

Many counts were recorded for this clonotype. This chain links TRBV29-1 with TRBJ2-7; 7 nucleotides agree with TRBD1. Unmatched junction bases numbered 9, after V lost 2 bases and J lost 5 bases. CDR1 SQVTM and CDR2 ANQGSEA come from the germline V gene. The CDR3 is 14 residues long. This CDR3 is CSVELVTGINEQYF. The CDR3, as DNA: TGCAGCGTTGAATTGGTGACAGGGATCAACGAGCAGTACTTC.

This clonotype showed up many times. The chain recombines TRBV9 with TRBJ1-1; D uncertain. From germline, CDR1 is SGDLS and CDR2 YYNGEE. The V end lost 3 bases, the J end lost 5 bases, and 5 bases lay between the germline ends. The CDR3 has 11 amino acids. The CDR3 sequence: CASSAGTEAFF. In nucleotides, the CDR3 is TGTGCCAGCAGCGCGGGTACTGAAGCTTTCTTT. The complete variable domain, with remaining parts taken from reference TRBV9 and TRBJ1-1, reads DSGVTQTPKHLITATGQRVTLRCSPRSGDLSVYWYQQSLDQGLQFLIQYYNGEERAKGNILERFSAQQFPDLHSELNLSSLELGDSALYFCASSAGTEAFFGQGTRLTVV.

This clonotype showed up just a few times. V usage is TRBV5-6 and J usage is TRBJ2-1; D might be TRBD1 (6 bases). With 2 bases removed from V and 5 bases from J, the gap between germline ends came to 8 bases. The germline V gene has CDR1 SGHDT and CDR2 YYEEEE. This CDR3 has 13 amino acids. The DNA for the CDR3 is TGTGCCAGCAGCTTTAGGACAGACAATGAGCAGTTCTTC. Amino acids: CASSFRTDNEQFF.

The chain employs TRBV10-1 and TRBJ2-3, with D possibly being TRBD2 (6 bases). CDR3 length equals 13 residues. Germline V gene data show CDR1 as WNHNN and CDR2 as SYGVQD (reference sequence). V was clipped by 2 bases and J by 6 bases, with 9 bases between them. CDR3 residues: CASSERLVDTQYF. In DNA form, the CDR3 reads TGCGCCAGCAGTGAGCGACTAGTGGATACGCAGTATTTT.

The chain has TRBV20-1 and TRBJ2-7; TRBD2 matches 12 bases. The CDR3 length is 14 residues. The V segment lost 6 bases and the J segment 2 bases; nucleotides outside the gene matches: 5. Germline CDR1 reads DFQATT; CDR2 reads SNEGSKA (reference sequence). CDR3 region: CSASSSGRAYEQYF. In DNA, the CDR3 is TGCAGTGCGAGTTCTAGCGGGAGGGCCTACGAGCAGTACTTC.

The CDR3 region is CASSMGTVTYEQYF. CDR3 nucleotide sequence: TGTGCCAGTAGTATGGGCACAGTCACCTACGAGCAGTACTTC. The V call is TRBV19, the J call TRBJ2-7; D remains ambiguous. The CDR3 runs to 14 residues. V was shortened by 3 bases and J by 2 bases, with 11 bases between the two germline ends. Looked up from germline, CDR1 is LNHDA and CDR2 is SQIVND (reference sequence).

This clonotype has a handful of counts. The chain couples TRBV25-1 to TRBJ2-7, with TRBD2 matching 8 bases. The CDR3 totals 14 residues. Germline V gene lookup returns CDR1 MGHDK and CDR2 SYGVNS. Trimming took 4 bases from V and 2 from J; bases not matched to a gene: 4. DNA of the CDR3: TGTGCCAGCAGTGGAGCGGGGGCCGCCTACGAGCAGTACTTC. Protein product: CASSGAGAAYEQYF.

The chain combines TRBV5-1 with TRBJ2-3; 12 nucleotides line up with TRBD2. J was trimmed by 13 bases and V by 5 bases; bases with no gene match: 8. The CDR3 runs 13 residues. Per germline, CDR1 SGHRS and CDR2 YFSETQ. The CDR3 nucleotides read TGCGCCAGCAGTCCCCCTAGCGGGAGGGCCGAGTATTTT. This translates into CASSPPSGRAEYF. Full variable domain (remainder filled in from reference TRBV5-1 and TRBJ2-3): KAGVTQTPRYLIKTRGQQVTLSCSPISGHRSVSWYQQTPGQGLQFLFEYFSETQRNKGNFPGRFSGRQFSNSRSEMNVSTLELGDSALYLCASSPPSGRAEYFGPGTRLTVL.

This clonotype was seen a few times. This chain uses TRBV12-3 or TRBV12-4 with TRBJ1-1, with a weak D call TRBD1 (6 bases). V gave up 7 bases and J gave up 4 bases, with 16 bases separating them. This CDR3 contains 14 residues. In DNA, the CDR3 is TGTGCCAGCACCATGGCGGGGGCGGGCACTGAAGCTTTCTTT. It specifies CASTMAGAGTEAFF.

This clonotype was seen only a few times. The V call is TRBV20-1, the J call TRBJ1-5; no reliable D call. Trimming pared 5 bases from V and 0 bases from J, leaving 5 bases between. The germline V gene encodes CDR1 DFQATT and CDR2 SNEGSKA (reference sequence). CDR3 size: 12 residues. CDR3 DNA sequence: TGCAGTGCTCCCTATAGCAATCAGCCCCAGCATTTT. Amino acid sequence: CSAPYSNQPQHF.

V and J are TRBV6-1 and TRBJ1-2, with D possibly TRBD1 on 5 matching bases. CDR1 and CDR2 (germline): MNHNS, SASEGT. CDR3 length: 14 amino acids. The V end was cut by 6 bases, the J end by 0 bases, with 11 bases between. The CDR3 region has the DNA TGTGCCAGCAGAGCGGGGACGGCTAACTATGGCTACACCTTC. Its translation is CASRAGTANYGYTF.

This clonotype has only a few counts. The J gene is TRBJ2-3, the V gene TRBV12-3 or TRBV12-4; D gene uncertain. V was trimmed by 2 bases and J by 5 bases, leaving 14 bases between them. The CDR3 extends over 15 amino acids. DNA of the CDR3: TGTGCCAGCAGTTTACTCGGCGTTTTGGGAGATACGCAGTATTTT. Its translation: CASSLLGVLGDTQYF.

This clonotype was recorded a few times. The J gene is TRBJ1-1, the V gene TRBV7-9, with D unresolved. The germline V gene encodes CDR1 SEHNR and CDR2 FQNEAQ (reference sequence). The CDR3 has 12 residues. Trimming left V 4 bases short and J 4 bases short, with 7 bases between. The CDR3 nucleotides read TGTGCCAGCAGCTCCCAGCCCACTGAAGCTTTCTTT. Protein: CASSSQPTEAFF.

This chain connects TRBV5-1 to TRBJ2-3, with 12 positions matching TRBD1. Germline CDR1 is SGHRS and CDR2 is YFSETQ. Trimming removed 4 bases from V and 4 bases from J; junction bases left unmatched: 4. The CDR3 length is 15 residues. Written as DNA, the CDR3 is TGCGCCAGCAGCAGCGGGACAGGGGGCCCAGATACGCAGTATTTT. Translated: CASSSGTGGPDTQYF.

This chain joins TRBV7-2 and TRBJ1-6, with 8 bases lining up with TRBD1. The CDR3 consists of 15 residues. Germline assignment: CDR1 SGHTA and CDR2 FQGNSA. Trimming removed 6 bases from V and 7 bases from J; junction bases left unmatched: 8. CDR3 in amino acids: CASRGGDRPNSPLHF. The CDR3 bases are TGTGCCAGCAGAGGAGGGGACAGGCCCAATTCACCCCTCCACTTT.

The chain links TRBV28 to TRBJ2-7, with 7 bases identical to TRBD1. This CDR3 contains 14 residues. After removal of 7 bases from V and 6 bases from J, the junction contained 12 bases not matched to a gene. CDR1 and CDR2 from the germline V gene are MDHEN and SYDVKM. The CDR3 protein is CASTLHPQGLEQYF. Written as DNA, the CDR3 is TGTGCCAGCACCTTACACCCACAGGGGCTCGAGCAGTACTTC. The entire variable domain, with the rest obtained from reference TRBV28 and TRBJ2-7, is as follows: DVKVTQSSRYLVKRTGEKVFLECVQDMDHENMFWYRQDPGLGLRLIYFSYDVKMKEKGDIPEGYSVSREKKERFSLILESASTNQTSMYLCASTLHPQGLEQYFGPGTRLTVT.

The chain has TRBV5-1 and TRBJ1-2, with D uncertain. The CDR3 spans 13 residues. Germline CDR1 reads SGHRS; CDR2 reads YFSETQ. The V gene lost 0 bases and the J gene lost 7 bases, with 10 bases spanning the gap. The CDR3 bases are TGCGCCAGCAGCTTGGAGGCAGATCTTGGCTACACCTTC. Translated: CASSLEADLGYTF. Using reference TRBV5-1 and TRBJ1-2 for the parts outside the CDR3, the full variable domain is KAGVTQTPRYLIKTRGQQVTLSCSPISGHRSVSWYQQTPGQGLQFLFEYFSETQRNKGNFPGRFSGRQFSNSRSEMNVSTLELGDSALYLCASSLEADLGYTFGSGTRLTVV.

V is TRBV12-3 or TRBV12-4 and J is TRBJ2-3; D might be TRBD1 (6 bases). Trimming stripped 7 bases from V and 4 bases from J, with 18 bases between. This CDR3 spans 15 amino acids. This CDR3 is CASTFELQGADTQYF. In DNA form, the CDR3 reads TGTGCCAGCACCTTTGAACTACAGGGCGCAGATACGCAGTATTTT.

In DNA form, the CDR3 reads TGTGCCAGCAGTTACCACCCTCCCGGGACAGGGGGTGGCTACACCTTC. It specifies CASSYHPPGTGGGYTF. V gene TRBV25-1 combines with J gene TRBJ1-2; 11 nucleotides line up with TRBD1. CDR3 length: 16 amino acids. Germline-derived CDR1 and CDR2 are MGHDK and SYGVNS. The junction had 12 bases not matched to a gene; V was cut back by 5 bases and J by 7 bases.

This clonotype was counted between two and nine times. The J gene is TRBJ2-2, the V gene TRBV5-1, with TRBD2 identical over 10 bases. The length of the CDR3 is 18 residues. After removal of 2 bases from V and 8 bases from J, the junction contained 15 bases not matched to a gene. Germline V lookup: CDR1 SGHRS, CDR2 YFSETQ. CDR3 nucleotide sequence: TGCGCCAGCAGCTTCTTTTCCGGGACTAGCGTTTCTGGAGGGGAGCTGTTTTTT. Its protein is CASSFFSGTSVSGGELFF.

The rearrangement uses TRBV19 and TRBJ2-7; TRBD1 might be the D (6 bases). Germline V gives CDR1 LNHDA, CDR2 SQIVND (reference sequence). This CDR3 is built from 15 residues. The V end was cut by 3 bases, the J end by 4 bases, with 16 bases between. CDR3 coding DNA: TGTGCCAGTAGTATGGGGGCAACGGAACTGTACGAGCAGTACTTC. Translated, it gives CASSMGATELYEQYF.

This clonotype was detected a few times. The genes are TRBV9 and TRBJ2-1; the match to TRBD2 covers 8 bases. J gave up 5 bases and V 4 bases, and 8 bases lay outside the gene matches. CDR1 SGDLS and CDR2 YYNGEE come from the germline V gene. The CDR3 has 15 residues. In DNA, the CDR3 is TGTGCCAGCAGCCTTGGACTAGCTTGGGACAATGAGCAGTTCTTC. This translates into CASSLGLAWDNEQFF.

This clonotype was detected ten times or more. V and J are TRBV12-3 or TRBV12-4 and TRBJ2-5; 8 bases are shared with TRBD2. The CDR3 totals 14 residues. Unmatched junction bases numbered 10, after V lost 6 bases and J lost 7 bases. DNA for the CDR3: TGTGCCAGCAGCCTACTAGCGGCCTTATCGACCCAGTACTTC. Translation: CASSLLAALSTQYF.

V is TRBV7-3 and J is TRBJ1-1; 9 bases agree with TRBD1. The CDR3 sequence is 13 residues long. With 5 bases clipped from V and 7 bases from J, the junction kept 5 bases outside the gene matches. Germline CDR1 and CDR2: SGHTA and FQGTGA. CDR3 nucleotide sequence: TGTGCCAGCAGCCCGACAGGGGGGCGTGAAGCTTTCTTT. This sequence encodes CASSPTGGREAFF. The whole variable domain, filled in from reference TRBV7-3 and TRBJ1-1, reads GAGVSQTPSNKVTEKGKYVELRCDPISGHTALYWYRQSLGQGPEFLIYFQGTGAADDSGLPNDRFFAVRPEGSVSTLKIQRTERGDSAVYLCASSPTGGREAFFGQGTRLTVV.

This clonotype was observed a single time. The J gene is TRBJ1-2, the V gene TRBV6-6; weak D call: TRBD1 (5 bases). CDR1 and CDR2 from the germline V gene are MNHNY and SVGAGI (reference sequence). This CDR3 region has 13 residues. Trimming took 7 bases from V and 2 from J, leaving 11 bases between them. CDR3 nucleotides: TGTGCCAGCAAGACAGACCCCAACTATGGCTACACCTTC. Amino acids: CASKTDPNYGYTF.